Below are 5 T cell receptor beta chains sequenced from a single sample in a study of blood T cell repertoires in COVID-19. The repertoire was sequenced with immunoSEQ multiplex PCR; TCRdb's copy has only in-frame clones and lacks some. The sample shows 210,000 or so clones, around 82% of them seen only once. Source material: PBMCs or T cells enriched from blood (not recorded which). Source of these receptors: a woman in her 40s with acute COVID-19.

The chain combines TRBV4-2 with TRBJ2-6; 7 nucleotides agree with TRBD2. Trimming cost V 1 base and J 12 bases; bases outside gene matches: 6. This CDR3 has 14 amino acids. CDR1 and CDR2 from the germline V gene are LGHNA and YNFKEQ. CDR3 sequence reads: CASSQAGRGSVLTF. CDR3 bases: TGTGCCAGCAGCCAAGCGGGGCGGGGGTCCGTCCTGACTTTC.

Comment on this clone: This specimen includes other DNA sequences encoding the same CDR3. The chain has TRBV5-1 and TRBJ2-2; 9 bases align to TRBD1. There are 14 residues in the CDR3. The V gene's germline CDR1 is SGHRS and CDR2 YFSETQ. Trimming removed 8 bases from V and 1 base from J; junction bases left unmatched: 3. The CDR3 sequence is CASKGQGNTGELFF. In DNA, the CDR3 is TGCGCCAGTAAGGGACAGGGGAACACCGGGGAGCTGTTTTTT.

The chain joins TRBV3-1 (or the pseudogene TRBV3-2) to TRBJ2-7; 9 nucleotides line up with TRBD1. Germline V gene lookup returns CDR1 LGHDT and CDR2 YNNKEL (reference sequence). The junction had 1 base not matched to a gene; V was cut back by 1 base and J by 3 bases. The CDR3 runs to 14 residues. CDR3 residues: CASSQGTGVYEQYF. The CDR3 DNA follows: TGTGCCAGCAGCCAAGGGACAGGGGTCTACGAGCAGTACTTC.

The chain joins TRBV5-8 to TRBJ1-4, with 10 bases that match TRBD1. From germline, CDR1 is SGHTS and CDR2 YDEGEE. J was trimmed by 8 bases and V by 6 bases; bases with no gene match: 7. The CDR3 sequence is 14 residues long. This CDR3 is CASTNDRGQEKLFF. The DNA of the CDR3 is TGTGCCAGCACCAACGACAGGGGGCAGGAAAAACTGTTTTTT.

The CDR3 sequence: CASSFPAEYSDEKLFF. Written as DNA, the CDR3 is TGTGCCAGCAGTTTTCCGGCGGAGTACTCTGATGAAAAACTGTTTTTT. This rearrangement joins TRBV28 to TRBJ1-4; unclear D gene. Germline values: CDR1 MDHEN, CDR2 SYDVKM. The CDR3 sequence is 16 residues long. Trimming removed 3 bases from V and 6 bases from J, with 17 bases in between.